These T cell receptor beta chains were read from a single sample in a study of cytomegalovirus exposure and HLA in healthy donors. Generated by immunoSEQ multiplex PCR, the TCRdb table keeps only in-frame clones and is missing some. The profile shows about 360,000 clones, roughly 90% of them singletons. Input material: PBMCs. The receptors originated from a woman in her late teens or twenties in good health and CMV-seronegative. The CDR3 runs from the conserved cysteine through the conserved F or W. D genes are given only for firm matches. Not every row has a clone size; where given, it reads once, few, many or a size class.

clone_size	d_call	v_call	j_call	cdr3_nt	cdr3_aa
-	-	TRBV19	TRBJ1-5	TGTGCCAGTAGTTGGGGGCAGGGTTGGGGTCAGCCCCAGCATTTT	CASSWGQGWGQPQHF
-	-	TRBV5-4	TRBJ2-5	TGTGCCAGCAGCTTAGTTGCGGGGGCCGAAGAGACCCAGTACTTC	CASSLVAGAEETQYF
-	-	TRBV20-1	TRBJ1-2	TGCAGTGCTAGAGGCGTGAATGGCTACACCTTC	CSARGVNGYTF
-	-	TRBV7-9	TRBJ2-7	TGTGCCAGCAGCTCAGCAGGTGGAGCGGTCCCTAGCTCCTACGAGCAGTACTTC	CASSSAGGAVPSSYEQYF
-	TRBD2	TRBV19	TRBJ2-1	TGTGCCAGTACTCCGGGGCGGGAGTCCTACAATGAGCAGTTCTTC	CASTPGRESYNEQFF
-	-	TRBV5-6	TRBJ1-1	TGTGCCAGCAGCTTGGCACAGGCGGACACTGAAGCTTTCTTT	CASSLAQADTEAFF
-	TRBD1	TRBV6-5	TRBJ1-6	TGTGCCAGCAGCTCCGGACAGGGAGGATATTCACCCCTCCACTTT	CASSSGQGGYSPLHF
-	-	TRBV25-1	TRBJ1-3	TGTGTCACCATGGAGGGAAACACCATATATTTT	CVTMEGNTIYF
once	-	TRBV25-1	TRBJ2-1	TGTGCCAGTGCGTTTTACCGGGGGGCCCGGAGTGAGCAGTTCTTC	CASAFYRGARSEQFF
few	TRBD1	TRBV27	TRBJ2-7	TGTGCCAGCAGTTCAGACGGACAGGGCTACGAGCAGTACTTC	CASSSDGQGYEQYF
once	-	TRBV28	TRBJ2-1	TGTGCCAGCAGAGGATTCGGCGGGACCTCCTACAATGAGCAGTTCTTC	CASRGFGGTSYNEQFF
few	TRBD1	TRBV5-6	TRBJ1-2	TGTGCCAGCAGTCGACTTGCAGGGGGCGGCGATGGCTACACCTTC	CASSRLAGGGDGYTF
-	TRBD1	TRBV13	TRBJ2-5	TGTGCCAGCAGCTCCCGGGACAGGGGACTCCAAGAGACCCAGTACTTC	CASSSRDRGLQETQYF
-	-	TRBV7-6	TRBJ2-7	TGTGCCAGCAGCTTAAAGGGGTACGAGCAGTACTTC	CASSLKGYEQYF
once	-	TRBV6-5	TRBJ2-7	TGTGCCAGCAAAAAATGGCGGGATCCTACTTACGAGCAGTACTTC	CASKKWRDPTYEQYF
-	-	TRBV18	TRBJ2-3	TGTGCCAGCCAACCACTGGGCACCACAGATACGCAGTATTTT	CASQPLGTTDTQYF
-	TRBD2	TRBV7-2	TRBJ2-3	TGTGCCAGCAGCTTAGGGATGGTAGCGGGACGCACAGATACGCAGTATTTT	CASSLGMVAGRTDTQYF
-	TRBD1	TRBV6-1	TRBJ1-3	TGTGCCTGCTCTGACAGGGAGGGAAACACCATATATTTT	CACSDREGNTIYF
-	TRBD1	TRBV6-4	TRBJ1-4	TGTGCCAGCAATACCCCAGGGGGGACAAAGGAAAAACTGTTTTTT	CASNTPGGTKEKLFF
-	TRBD1	TRBV27	TRBJ2-7	TGTGCCAGCAGTTTTGCTGCTAGGGGGCGTGAGCAGTACTTC	CASSFAARGREQYF
-	TRBD1	TRBV28	TRBJ2-2	TGTGCCAGCAGTTTCAGTCAGGGGGCATCCGGGGAGCTGTTTTTT	CASSFSQGASGELFF
-	TRBD2	TRBV4-1	TRBJ2-7	TGCGCCAGCAGCCAAGGGCTAGCGGGGGGCAAATACGAGCAGTACTTC	CASSQGLAGGKYEQYF
-	-	TRBV4-2	TRBJ2-3	TGTGCCAGCAGCCAAGATGTAACAGATACGCAGTATTTT	CASSQDVTDTQYF
-	TRBD1	TRBV6-1	TRBJ2-7	TGTGCCAGCCTACCTTGGACAGGGGGGTCCTACGAGCAGTACTTC	CASLPWTGGSYEQYF
-	-	TRBV6-5	TRBJ1-3	TGTGCCAGCAGTCTACAGGGTAGCTCTGGAAACACCATATATTTT	CASSLQGSSGNTIYF
-	-	TRBV6-1	TRBJ2-7	TGTGCCAGCAGTGAGGGACTTTCCGGGACAGCCCCCTACGAGCAGTACTTC	CASSEGLSGTAPYEQYF
-	TRBD1	TRBV6-5	TRBJ2-7	TGTGCCAGCGGACGGACAGGGGGCGCCTACGAGCAGTACTTC	CASGRTGGAYEQYF
-	TRBD2	TRBV29-1	TRBJ2-2	TGCAGCGTCCGGACTAGCGGGAGTTCCGGGGAGCTGTTTTTT	CSVRTSGSSGELFF
-	TRBD1	TRBV2	TRBJ1-6	TGTGCCAGCAAAGGTCAGGGGGTGCAAAATTCACCCCTCCACTTT	CASKGQGVQNSPLHF
-	-	TRBV29-1	TRBJ2-3	TGCAGCGTTGATGGCGGGAACAGGGGAACGGCAGATACGCAGTATTTT	CSVDGGNRGTADTQYF
-	TRBD2	TRBV15	TRBJ2-5	TGTGCCACCAGCAGAGATCTGGGGACTAGCGGGGGGGACCGAGAGACCCAGTACTTC	CATSRDLGTSGGDRETQYF
few	-	TRBV29-1	TRBJ2-4	TGCAGCGTTCACACGGGGGTAAACGAGGGCATTCAGTACTTC	CSVHTGVNEGIQYF
-	TRBD1	TRBV5-6	TRBJ2-1	TGTGCCAGCAGTAAGAGGATTACCGGGACAGGGGTGGGCAATGAGCAGTTCTTC	CASSKRITGTGVGNEQFF
-	TRBD2	TRBV4-1	TRBJ2-7	TGCGCCAGCAGCCAAGTTCCGGGACTAGCGGGAGTTCTAAACTTC	CASSQVPGLAGVLNF
once	TRBD2	TRBV11-2	TRBJ2-2	TGTGCCAGCAGCTTACTTTCCACTCCCGGGGGGAAAGCCGGGGAGCTGTTTTTT	CASSLLSTPGGKAGELFF
-	TRBD1	TRBV6-5	TRBJ1-2	TGTGCCAGCAGTCCGACAGGGAACGGCTACACCTTC	CASSPTGNGYTF
-	-	TRBV27	TRBJ1-2	TGTGCCAGCAGCAGACATCCGAACTATGGCTACACCTTC	CASSRHPNYGYTF
once	-	TRBV7-9	TRBJ1-2	TGTGCCAGCAGTCCAGGGTACGGCTACACCTTC	CASSPGYGYTF
-	TRBD2	TRBV27	TRBJ2-3	TGTGCCAGCAGGCGGGGGTTCACAGATACGCAGTATTTT	CASRRGFTDTQYF
-	-	TRBV2	TRBJ2-3	TGTGCCAGCAGTGAATTCGGAGGGAGAGGTACGCAGTATTTT	CASSEFGGRGTQYF
-	TRBD1	TRBV19	TRBJ1-2	TGTGCCAGTAGTATAGTCCCAGGGGGCCATGGCTACACCTTC	CASSIVPGGHGYTF
-	-	TRBV5-4	TRBJ1-2	TGTGCCAGCAGCTTGTTACCGGGTTTAGAAGGCTACACCTTC	CASSLLPGLEGYTF
few	-	TRBV6-1	TRBJ1-6	TGTGCCAGCAGTTTCGACTTAGCTAATTCACCCCTCCACTTT	CASSFDLANSPLHF
-	TRBD2	TRBV4-1	TRBJ2-3	TGCGCCAGCAGCCAACTACTAGCGTCTACAGATACGCAGTATTTT	CASSQLLASTDTQYF
-	-	TRBV4-1	TRBJ2-7	TGCGCCAGCAGCCAAGATCCCCTCCGAGTTGTACGCTCCTACGAGCAGTACTTC	CASSQDPLRVVRSYEQYF
-	-	TRBV6-1	TRBJ1-5	TGTGCCAGCAGTCCCAGGGGCTCGGCTGGGCAGCCCCAGCATTTT	CASSPRGSAGQPQHF
-	TRBD2	TRBV9	TRBJ2-1	TGTGCCAGCAGCGCGGGACTAGCGGGTTTGAATGAGCAGTTCTTC	CASSAGLAGLNEQFF
few	TRBD1	TRBV25-1	TRBJ1-2	TGTGCCAGCAGTGGGCGGGACAGGGGCGAGGGCTACACCTTC	CASSGRDRGEGYTF
-	TRBD1	TRBV4-2	TRBJ2-7	TGTGCCAGCAGCGCATACGCGGGACAGGGAAATCCTCAGCGCTACGAGCAGTACTTC	CASSAYAGQGNPQRYEQYF